The entry below gives a single T cell receptor (beta chain) sequence along with its context. This entry comes from a study of cytomegalovirus exposure and HLA in healthy donors. CDR1 is SGHRS, CDR2 YFSETQ, per germline. The junction had 7 bases not matched to a gene; V was cut back by 0 bases and J by 12 bases. This CDR3 comprises 15 residues. Using immunoSEQ multiplex PCR, the repertoire was profiled, and TCRdb retains in-frame clones only, with some absent. Counted here are 150,000 to 250,000 clones, more than 65% occurring once; the ten biggest clones make up 10% to 15%. This sequence was found in a young woman in good health and CMV-seropositive. Sequenced input: PBMCs. The chain links TRBV5-1 to TRBJ2-1, with 12 bases that match TRBD2. CDR3 residues: CASSLEGLAGRMQFF. The CDR3 nucleotides read TGCGCCAGCAGCTTGGAGGGACTAGCGGGTCGGATGCAGTTCTTC.